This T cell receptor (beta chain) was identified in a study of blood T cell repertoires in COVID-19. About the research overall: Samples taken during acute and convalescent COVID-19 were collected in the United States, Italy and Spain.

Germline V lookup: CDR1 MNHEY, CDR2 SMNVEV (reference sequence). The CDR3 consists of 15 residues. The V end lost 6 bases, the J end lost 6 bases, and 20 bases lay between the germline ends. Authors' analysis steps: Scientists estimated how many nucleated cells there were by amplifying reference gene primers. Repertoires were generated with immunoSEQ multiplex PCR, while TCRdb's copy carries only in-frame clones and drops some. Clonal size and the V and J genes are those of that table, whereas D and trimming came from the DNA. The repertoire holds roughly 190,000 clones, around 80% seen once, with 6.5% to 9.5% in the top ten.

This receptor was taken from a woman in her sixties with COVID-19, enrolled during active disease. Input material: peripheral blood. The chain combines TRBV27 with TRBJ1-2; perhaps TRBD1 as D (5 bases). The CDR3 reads CASSLGQGEWNGYTF. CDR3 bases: TGTGCCAGCAGCCTAGGGCAGGGTGAATGGAATGGCTACACCTTC.